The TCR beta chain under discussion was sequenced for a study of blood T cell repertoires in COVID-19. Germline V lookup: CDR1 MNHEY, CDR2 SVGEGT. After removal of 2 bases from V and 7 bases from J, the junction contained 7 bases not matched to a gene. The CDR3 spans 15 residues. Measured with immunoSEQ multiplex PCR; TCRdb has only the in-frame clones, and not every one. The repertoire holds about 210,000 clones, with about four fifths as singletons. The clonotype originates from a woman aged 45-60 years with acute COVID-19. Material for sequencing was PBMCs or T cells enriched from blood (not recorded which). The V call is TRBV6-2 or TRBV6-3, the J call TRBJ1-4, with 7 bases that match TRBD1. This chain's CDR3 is CASSYASGQPEKLFF. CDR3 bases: TGTGCCAGCAGTTACGCTTCGGGACAGCCTGAAAAACTGTTTTTT.